The 11 T cell receptor beta chains below were found in one sample sequenced in a study of shared clonotypes between healthy human individuals. Sequenced by immunoSEQ multiplex PCR; TCRdb stores in-frame clones only, minus some. The sample shows some 240,000 clones, 60% to 70% of them seen only once. The source material was memory CD4+ T cells sorted from blood. Documented subset: CD45RA-negative fraction. All receptors come from a man aged 25 to 40 in good health.

The sample holds a few counts of this clone. V gene TRBV6-4 combines with J gene TRBJ2-1, with a possible D match to TRBD1 (6 bases). Germline V gene sequence: CDR1 MRHNA, CDR2 SNTAGT. The V gene lost 2 bases and the J gene lost 7 bases, with 12 bases spanning the gap. This CDR3 contains 14 residues. The CDR3 loop is CASSDGNRVNEQFF. CDR3 in DNA: TGTGCCAGCAGTGACGGGAACAGGGTAAATGAGCAGTTCTTC.

The chain couples TRBV19 to TRBJ1-3; D gene unclear. Between the trimmed V and J ends, which lost 6 bases and 3 bases, there was a span of 12 bases. The germline V gene has CDR1 LNHDA and CDR2 SQIVND (reference sequence). CDR3 length: 14 amino acids. Here the CDR3 DNA reads TGTGCCAGTAGGGCGAGGTCGGGTGGAAACACCATATATTTT. Its translation: CASRARSGGNTIYF.

This clone was observed once. The chain couples TRBV28 to TRBJ2-7; perhaps TRBD1 as D (6 bases). Germline CDR1 is MDHEN and CDR2 is SYDVKM. The CDR3 length is 13 residues. Deletions cut 2 bases from V and 7 bases from J, with 12 bases between. This CDR3 is CASSLLPQGEQYF. The CDR3 bases are TGTGCCAGCAGTTTACTGCCCCAGGGGGAGCAGTACTTC.

The chain employs TRBV7-9 and TRBJ2-5, with 8 bases aligning to TRBD2. Germline assignment: CDR1 SEHNR and CDR2 FQNEAQ (reference sequence). The CDR3 consists of 14 residues. V shed 6 bases and J 1 base; nucleotides not matched to a gene: 4. The CDR3 nucleotides are TGTGCCAGCAGAAAGGCGGGGGGCCAAGAGACCCAGTACTTC. This gives the protein CASRKAGGQETQYF.

This clone was counted a few times. The rearrangement links TRBV7-8 to TRBJ2-1, with 10 bases matching TRBD2. CDR1 is SGHVS, CDR2 FQNEAQ, per germline. This CDR3 comprises 16 residues. V was clipped by 3 bases and J by 6 bases; unmatched bases: 8. The CDR3 DNA is TGTGCCAGCAGCTTCAAGGAGGGACTAGCGAGCAATGAGCAGTTCTTC. Its protein is CASSFKEGLASNEQFF. The whole variable domain, filled in from reference TRBV7-8 and TRBJ2-1, reads GAGVSQSPRYKVAKRGQDVALRCDPISGHVSLFWYQQALGQGPEFLTYFQNEAQLDKSGLPSDRFFAERPEGSVSTLKIQRTQQEDSAVYLCASSFKEGLASNEQFFGPGTRLTVL.

The CDR3 loop is CASSDRGKTQYF. Written as DNA, the CDR3 is TGTGCCAGCAGTGACAGGGGAAAGACCCAGTACTTC. V is TRBV2 and J is TRBJ2-5, with D possibly TRBD1 on 6 matching bases. From germline, CDR1 is SNHLY and CDR2 FYNNEI. The CDR3 consists of 12 residues. Trimming cost V 3 bases and J 6 bases, with 8 bases left between them.

Only a few counts were recorded for this clone. CDR3 nucleotides: TGCAGTGCCGCCGACCGGGAGACCCAGTACTTC. It encodes CSAADRETQYF. The rearrangement uses TRBV20-1 and TRBJ2-5; no clear D gene. V was shortened by 6 bases and J by 5 bases, with 10 bases between the two germline ends. CDR3 length equals 11 residues. Germline lookup yields CDR1 DFQATT and CDR2 SNEGSKA (reference sequence).

The V gene is TRBV27, the J gene TRBJ2-2, with 7 bases fitting TRBD2. The junction had 14 bases not matched to a gene; V was cut back by 5 bases and J by 5 bases. This CDR3 is 17 amino acids long. Per germline, CDR1 MNHEY and CDR2 SMNVEV (reference sequence). The CDR3 DNA reads TGTGCCAGCAGTCGCTCCAGCGGGGCCGGGGTGACCGGGGAGCTGTTTTTT. Protein product: CASSRSSGAGVTGELFF.

V usage is TRBV18 and J usage is TRBJ1-3, with a tentative D call TRBD1 (5 bases). CDR3 length equals 14 residues. V lost 2 bases, J lost 4 bases, and 9 bases lay in between. Germline CDR1 KGHSH, CDR2 LQKENI. The CDR3 loop reads CASSPGGEGNTIYF. The CDR3 DNA sequence: TGTGCCAGCTCACCAGGAGGGGAAGGAAACACCATATATTTT.

The chain links TRBV5-6 to TRBJ2-5, with D maybe TRBD1 (6 bases). The V gene lost 6 bases and the J gene lost 4 bases, with 13 bases spanning the gap. CDR3 length: 13 residues. From germline, CDR1 is SGHDT and CDR2 YYEEEE. CDR3 in DNA: TGTGCCAGCACCGAACTAGGGGGAGAGACCCAGTACTTC. Its protein product is CASTELGGETQYF. The complete variable domain, with remaining parts taken from reference TRBV5-6 and TRBJ2-5, reads DAGVTQSPTHLIKTRGQQVTLRCSPKSGHDTVSWYQQALGQGPQFIFQYYEEEERQRGNFPDRFSGHQFPNYSSELNVNALLLGDSALYLCASTELGGETQYFGPGTRLLVL.

A single count supports this clone. The chain is built from TRBV11-2 and TRBJ2-7; D is ambiguous. The V gene's germline CDR1 is SGHAT and CDR2 FQNNGV. The CDR3 consists of 11 residues. V lost 2 bases, J lost 7 bases, and 6 bases lay in between. The CDR3 here is CASSLFAEQYF. In DNA form, the CDR3 reads TGTGCCAGCAGCTTATTTGCGGAGCAGTACTTC.